This TCR beta chain was documented in a study of regulatory T cells in long-lasting Graves disease. Combining iRepertoire HTBI primers with Arm-PCR of CDR3 regions, the authors built TCR beta libraries. TCRdb used MiXCR to reprocess the multiplex PCR reads, holding one entry per CDR3 protein. The sample shows a few hundred thousand distinct CDR3 sequences, around 15% of them seen only once. General study findings and limits: Persistent Graves' patients showed a TCR diversity that was lower than that of newly diagnosed ones.

This clonotype showed up many times. The antigen is unknown. This CDR3 contains 16 residues. Germline CDR1 and CDR2: MNHEY and SMNVEV (reference sequence). V was clipped by 5 bases and J by 7 bases, with 21 bases between them. Time point of the sample: newly diagnosed GD, antithyroid drugs for less than 3 months. Construction of the TCR library relied on RNA isolated from PBMCs. Another study also made use of these data, one on T cells in Graves' hyperthyroidism and ophthalmopathy.

This TCR was recovered from a woman aged 45-65 years with Graves disease. The chain carries TRBV27 and TRBJ2-1; D possibly uses TRBD1 or TRBD2 (6 bases each). The source was peripheral blood mononuclear cells (PBMCs), collected at new diagnosis, from a patient treated with antithyroid drugs. CDR3 sequence: CASSTHRVNGGNEQFF. CDR3 DNA: TGTGCCAGCAGTACACACAGGGTCAATGGAGGGAATGAGCAGTTCTTC.